These 32 T cell receptor beta chains came from one sample sequenced in a study of blood T cell repertoires in COVID-19. Sequencing used immunoSEQ multiplex PCR; TCRdb keeps in-frame clones, though not all of them. The sample consists of about 200,000 clones, 85% of them appearing once. Sequenced sample: peripheral blood. The receptors stem from a woman aged 70-85 years with COVID-19, enrolled during active disease.

This clone has a single count. V is TRBV6-1 and J is TRBJ1-4; D is unresolved. CDR3 length: 14 residues. V was cut by 2 bases and J by 3 bases, with 7 bases left in between. Germline V gene sequence: CDR1 MNHNS, CDR2 SASEGT. CDR3: CASSEFGANEKLFF. The DNA of the CDR3 is TGTGCCAGCAGTGAATTCGGGGCTAATGAAAAACTGTTTTTT.

This chain uses TRBV7-6 with TRBJ2-2; D unclear. Germline V gives CDR1 SGHVS, CDR2 FNYEAQ. The length of the CDR3 is 15 residues. V lost 5 bases to trimming and J lost 3 bases, with 13 bases between them. Here the CDR3 reads CASSPASRDTGELFF. The DNA of the CDR3 is TGTGCCAGCAGCCCCGCATCTCGGGACACCGGGGAGCTGTTTTTT.

The chain uses TRBV21-1 and TRBJ2-7; TRBD1, the D gene given by the table, was not confirmed from the DNA. TRBV21-1 is tagged as a pseudogene. The CDR3 sequence is 15 residues long. DNA of the CDR3: TGTGCCAGCAGCCCCGGGGGCAGGGGGAGGAACGAGCAGTACTTC. This encodes CASSPGGRGRNEQYF.

V gene TRBV5-4 combines with J gene TRBJ2-7; 10 bases map to TRBD2. Trimming took 5 bases from V and 4 from J; bases not matched to a gene: 6. The CDR3 is made up of 14 amino acids. Germline CDR1 and CDR2: SGHNT and YYREEE (reference sequence). The CDR3 here is CASSSSGSAYEQYF. The DNA for the CDR3 is TGTGCCAGCAGTTCTAGCGGGAGTGCGTACGAGCAGTACTTC.

This clone was counted a few times. The chain combines TRBV6-5 with TRBJ2-5; 7 bases fit TRBD1. The CDR3 sequence is 16 residues long. Germline values: CDR1 MNHEY, CDR2 SVGAGI. The trim removed 2 bases at V and 5 bases at J, leaving 11 bases unmatched. CDR3 residues: CASSYPPRGPMETQYF. The CDR3 DNA reads as TGTGCCAGCAGTTACCCCCCGAGGGGGCCGATGGAGACCCAGTACTTC.

This sequence joins TRBV4-3 and TRBJ2-5, with 11 bases lining up with TRBD1. J lost 5 bases, V lost 5 bases, and 13 bases had no gene match. The CDR3 length is 17 residues. CDR1 and CDR2 (germline): LGHNA, YSLEER. DNA of the CDR3: TGCGCCAGCAGCGTAATGGGCCCGGGACAGGGGGGGGAGACCCAGTACTTC. This translates into CASSVMGPGQGGETQYF.

The V gene is TRBV6-5, the J gene TRBJ1-1; maybe TRBD1 (6 bases). The CDR3 totals 16 residues. CDR1 is MNHEY and CDR2 is SVGAGI in the germline V gene. Between the trimmed V and J ends, which lost 2 bases and 0 bases, there was a span of 13 bases. The CDR3 loop reads CASSYTRQEMNTEAFF. The CDR3, as DNA: TGTGCCAGCAGTTACACCAGACAGGAAATGAACACTGAAGCTTTCTTT.

The chain carries TRBV5-1 and TRBJ1-3; maybe TRBD1 (6 bases). Trimming removed 4 bases at V and 4 bases at J, with 15 bases between. The CDR3 runs 15 residues. From germline, CDR1 is SGHRS and CDR2 YFSETQ. The CDR3 DNA sequence: TGCGCCAGCAGCCCCTTCGGACAGTTAGGAAACACCATATATTTT. Translation gives CASSPFGQLGNTIYF.

This clone has just a few counts. The sample holds other DNA sequences that translate to the same CDR3. The chain is built from TRBV5-1 and TRBJ1-2, with D tentatively TRBD1 (5 bases). Germline V gene data show CDR1 as SGHRS and CDR2 as YFSETQ. The germline V and J ends were trimmed by 3 bases and 3 bases, with 6 bases remaining between them. The CDR3 length is 12 residues. The CDR3: CASSWGDYGYTF. The CDR3 DNA is TGCGCCAGCAGCTGGGGCGACTATGGCTACACCTTC.

This clone was seen only a few times. The V gene is TRBV7-9, the J gene TRBJ2-7; 8 nucleotides line up with TRBD1. V was pared by 4 bases and J by 7 bases, with 6 bases of the junction left unmatched. The CDR3 sequence is 13 residues long. The germline CDR1 and CDR2 sequences are SEHNR and FQNEAQ (reference sequence). CDR3 loop: CASSSTGGGEQYF. As DNA, the CDR3 is TGTGCCAGCAGCTCCACAGGGGGTGGTGAGCAGTACTTC.

The chain employs TRBV30 and TRBJ2-2; D possibly corresponds to TRBD1 (5 bases). Trimming cost V 6 bases and J 5 bases, with 19 bases left between them. The CDR3 runs to 15 residues. The germline V gene has CDR1 GTSNPN and CDR2 SVGIG (reference sequence). CDR3 loop: CACPRLPRGTGELFF. The CDR3 DNA is TGTGCCTGCCCTCGACTGCCAAGGGGAACCGGGGAGCTGTTTTTT.

The genes are TRBV19 and TRBJ2-3; a weak D match, TRBD1 (6 bases). In germline, CDR1 is LNHDA, CDR2 SQIVND (reference sequence). V shed 0 bases and J shed 1 base, with 14 bases lying between them. The CDR3 runs to 17 residues. DNA for the CDR3: TGTGCCAGTAGTATAGATAGGGATTCAGGGGGCACAGATACGCAGTATTTT. This translates into CASSIDRDSGGTDTQYF.

V gene TRBV5-1 combines with J gene TRBJ2-1, with 11 nucleotides matching TRBD2. V was pared by 5 bases and J by 5 bases, with 12 bases of the junction left unmatched. The CDR3 has 17 residues. Germline CDR1 is SGHRS and CDR2 is YFSETQ. The CDR3 DNA reads as TGCGCCAGCAGTTTCTTGGTTACGGGACTAGCGGACAATGAGCAGTTCTTC. It yields the protein CASSFLVTGLADNEQFF.

The chain is built from TRBV29-1 and TRBJ1-1, with D possibly being TRBD1 (5 bases). V shed 1 base and J shed 5 bases, with 11 bases lying between them. The CDR3 totals 13 residues. Germline CDR1 is SQVTM and CDR2 is ANQGSEA. The CDR3 DNA reads TGCAGCGTTGAAGGTCCAGGGAGGACTGAAGCTTTCTTT. Its translation is CSVEGPGRTEAFF.

This sequence joins TRBV6-1 and TRBJ2-5, with D perhaps TRBD2 (7 bases). Per germline, CDR1 MNHNS and CDR2 SASEGT. With 0 bases removed from V and 5 bases from J, the gap between germline ends came to 19 bases. The CDR3 is made up of 17 amino acids. The CDR3, as DNA: TGTGCCAGCAGTGAAGCGGTTTCAGCAGAGGGGGGGGAGACCCAGTACTTC. This codes for CASSEAVSAEGGETQYF.

The J gene is TRBJ2-6, the V gene TRBV9; 7 bases align to TRBD1. With 4 bases clipped from V and 1 base from J, the junction kept 8 bases outside the gene matches. The CDR3 loop spans 17 amino acids. CDR1 and CDR2 (germline): SGDLS, YYNGEE. CDR3 sequence (DNA): TGTGCCAGCAGCCCGGGGACAGCTCATTCTGGGGCCAACGTCCTGACTTTC. Its protein is CASSPGTAHSGANVLTF.

V is TRBV12-5 and J is TRBJ2-3; TRBD1 agrees at 7 bases. V shed 10 bases and J 4 bases; nucleotides not matched to a gene: 8. The germline V gene encodes CDR1 LGHNT and CDR2 FRNRAP. The CDR3 has 13 residues. The CDR3 loop reads CATSRTGSDTQYF. The DNA for the CDR3 is TGTGCTACTTCTCGGACAGGTTCAGATACGCAGTATTTT. Supplemented by reference TRBV12-5 and TRBJ2-3, the full variable domain reads DARVTQTPRHKVTEMGQEVTMRCQPILGHNTVFWYRQTMMQGLELLAYFRNRAPLDDSGMPKDRFSAEMPDATLATLKIQPSEPRDSAVYFCATSRTGSDTQYFGPGTRLTVL.

V usage is TRBV19 and J usage is TRBJ2-1, with TRBD2 matching over 8 bases. This CDR3 contains 15 residues. The V gene's germline CDR1 is LNHDA and CDR2 SQIVND (reference sequence). Trimming cost V 4 bases and J 5 bases; bases outside gene matches: 7. This CDR3 reads CASSSGLADDNEQFF. The CDR3 nucleotides are TGTGCCAGTAGTAGCGGACTAGCAGACGACAATGAGCAGTTCTTC. Variable domain in full (rest from reference TRBV19 and TRBJ2-1): DGGITQSPKYLFRKEGQNVTLSCEQNLNHDAMYWYRQDPGQGLRLIYYSQIVNDFQKGDIAEGYSVSREKKESFPLTVTSAQKNPTAFYLCASSSGLADDNEQFFGPGTRLTVL.

The chain's CDR3 is CASSAQQGSEQYF. CDR3 nucleotide sequence: TGTGCCAGCAGCGCCCAACAGGGGAGCGAGCAGTACTTC. The chain recombines TRBV7-9 with TRBJ2-7, with TRBD1 identical over 7 bases. Germline trimming cut 5 bases from V and 6 bases from J; bases unmatched to any gene: 7. The CDR3 spans 13 residues. CDR1 and CDR2 from the germline V gene are SEHNR and FQNEAQ (reference sequence).

V usage is TRBV29-1 and J usage is TRBJ1-2, with 9 bases fitting TRBD1. Germline trimming cut 8 bases from V and 3 bases from J; bases unmatched to any gene: 10. This CDR3 has 14 residues. Germline CDR1 and CDR2: SQVTM and ANQGSEA. The CDR3: CSTTAQGAYYGYTF. CDR3 DNA: TGCAGCACGACGGCACAGGGGGCCTACTATGGCTACACCTTC. Full variable domain (remainder filled in from reference TRBV29-1 and TRBJ1-2): SAVISQKPSRDICQRGTSLTIQCQVDSQVTMMFWYRQQPGQSLTLIATANQGSEATYESGFVIDKFPISRPNLTFSTLTVSNMSPEDSSIYLCSTTAQGAYYGYTFGSGTRLTVV.

This clone appeared once. The chain recombines TRBV20-1 with TRBJ1-1; D not resolved. This CDR3 contains 15 residues. V was shortened by 3 bases and J by 0 bases, with 14 bases between the two germline ends. Germline V gene sequence: CDR1 DFQATT, CDR2 SNEGSKA (reference sequence). The CDR3 coding sequence is TGCAGTGCTAGTATAGGGAGAGGTCTGAACACTGAAGCTTTCTTT. It translates to CSASIGRGLNTEAFF.

V usage is TRBV3-1 (or the pseudogene TRBV3-2) and J usage is TRBJ1-1; possibly TRBD1 for D (6 bases). The CDR3 has 15 amino acids. Trimming removed 1 base at V and 1 base at J, with 10 bases between. Germline-derived CDR1 and CDR2 are LGHDT and YNNKEL (reference sequence). CDR3 DNA sequence: TGTGCCAGCAGCCAAGCCTTCAGGGGGAACACTGAAGCTTTCTTT. Its translation: CASSQAFRGNTEAFF.

This chain uses TRBV5-1 with TRBJ1-1, with D perhaps TRBD1 (6 bases). Germline V gene sequence: CDR1 SGHRS, CDR2 YFSETQ. Deletions cut 0 bases from V and 3 bases from J, with 15 bases between. This CDR3 comprises 16 residues. The DNA for the CDR3 is TGCGCCAGCAGCTTGGCGACAACAGGGATTTACACTGAAGCTTTCTTT. This sequence encodes CASSLATTGIYTEAFF.

The chain carries TRBV6-5 and TRBJ2-5; no clear D. Germline CDR1 is MNHEY and CDR2 is SVGAGI. Trimming pared 8 bases from V and 3 bases from J, leaving 13 bases between. The length of the CDR3 is 13 residues. The CDR3 sequence: CASRPVGEETQYF. CDR3 DNA: TGTGCCAGCCGCCCCGTCGGTGAAGAGACCCAGTACTTC.

This rearrangement joins TRBV28 to TRBJ2-1; D is uncertain. V gave up 3 bases and J gave up 2 bases, with 5 bases separating them. In germline, CDR1 is MDHEN, CDR2 SYDVKM. This CDR3 has 13 amino acids. CDR3 nucleotides: TGTGCCAGCAGTTTCTATACCTACAATGAGCAGTTCTTC. Protein sequence: CASSFYTYNEQFF.

The chain has TRBV19 and TRBJ1-2; maybe TRBD1 (6 bases). The length of the CDR3 is 14 residues. Between the trimmed V and J ends, which lost 2 bases and 0 bases, there was a span of 7 bases. Germline loops: CDR1 LNHDA, CDR2 SQIVND (reference sequence). This CDR3 is CASSIRTANYGYTF. CDR3 DNA: TGTGCCAGTAGTATAAGGACAGCTAACTATGGCTACACCTTC.

The J gene is TRBJ2-2, the V gene TRBV5-6; 10 bases are a match to TRBD2. The CDR3 runs 14 residues. CDR1 and CDR2 from the germline V gene are SGHDT and YYEEEE. V shed 4 bases, J shed 7 bases, and the junction held 4 bases outside the gene matches. This CDR3 reads CASSRGLAFGELFF. The DNA of the CDR3 is TGTGCCAGCAGCCGGGGACTAGCGTTCGGGGAGCTGTTTTTT.

The CDR3 loop reads CASSYLGAGDTQYF. DNA of the CDR3: TGTGCCAGCAGTTACCTCGGGGCGGGGGATACGCAGTATTTT. The chain carries TRBV6-5 and TRBJ2-3, with D perhaps TRBD2 (6 bases). CDR1 and CDR2 from the germline V gene are MNHEY and SVGAGI. The CDR3 extends over 14 amino acids. Trimming removed 2 bases from V and 6 bases from J, with 12 bases in between.

The chain carries TRBV5-4 and TRBJ2-2, with D possibly matching TRBD2 (6 bases). The V gene's germline CDR1 is SGHNT and CDR2 YYREEE (reference sequence). The CDR3 spans 16 residues. Trimming cost V 1 base and J 1 base, with 11 bases left between them. The CDR3 DNA is TGTGCCAGCAGCTTGCGCCTAGCGTGGAACACCGGGGAGCTGTTTTTT. Translating it yields CASSLRLAWNTGELFF.

The V call is TRBV27, the J call TRBJ2-7; 7 bases align to TRBD1. CDR1 and CDR2 from the germline V gene are MNHEY and SMNVEV (reference sequence). The CDR3 is 15 amino acids. V gave up 5 bases and J gave up 6 bases; unmatched junction bases: 13. The CDR3, as DNA: TGTGCCAGCAGTGAACAGGGGAGTAGCCTCGGCGAGCAGTACTTC. Its protein product is CASSEQGSSLGEQYF.

As concerns this clone: At one end the junction does not follow the germline gene, possibly because of a read error. The rearrangement joins TRBV29-1 to TRBJ1-2; D is ambiguous. The CDR3 is made up of 17 amino acids. Looked up from germline, CDR1 is SQVTM and CDR2 is ANQGSEA. The DNA of the CDR3 is TGCAGCGTTGAAGATGGGAGCAGGTGGGAAAATAACTATAGCTACACCTTC. It specifies CSVEDGSRWENNYSYTF.

V usage is TRBV6-5 and J usage is TRBJ1-3; D gene unclear. The CDR3 totals 14 residues. Trimming took 2 bases from V and 0 from J, leaving 5 bases between them. Germline V gene sequence: CDR1 MNHEY, CDR2 SVGAGI. The CDR3 DNA is TGTGCCAGCAGTTACGCAGTCTCTGGAAACACCATATATTTT. Translation: CASSYAVSGNTIYF.